What follows are 11 T cell receptor beta chains derived from one specimen sequenced in a study of blood T cell repertoires in COVID-19. Sequencing was performed with immunoSEQ multiplex PCR; in TCRdb, only in-frame clones are kept and a portion is missing. The sample yields around 75,000 clones, roughly 91% seen once. Material for sequencing was peripheral blood. The receptors shown here come from a human donor in a cohort sampled during active COVID-19.

This sequence joins TRBV6-1 and TRBJ2-1, with D perhaps matching TRBD1 (6 bases). V dropped 3 bases and J dropped 0 bases, with 21 bases sitting between them. Germline-derived CDR1 and CDR2 are MNHNS and SASEGT. This CDR3 contains 19 residues. CDR3 protein: CASSDGGRTAMISYNEQFF. The CDR3, as DNA: TGTGCCAGCAGTGATGGGGGCCGAACCGCTATGATCTCCTACAATGAGCAGTTCTTC.

The chain joins TRBV28 to TRBJ2-2; 12 bases are a match to TRBD1. CDR1 is MDHEN and CDR2 is SYDVKM in the germline V gene. This CDR3 is built from 17 residues. J was trimmed by 6 bases and V by 3 bases; bases with no gene match: 8. CDR3 amino acids: CASSFGTGGDKSGELFF. The CDR3 nucleotides are TGTGCCAGCAGTTTCGGGACAGGGGGCGATAAATCCGGGGAGCTGTTTTTT. Filled out from reference TRBV28 and TRBJ2-2, the complete variable domain reads DVKVTQSSRYLVKRTGEKVFLECVQDMDHENMFWYRQDPGLGLRLIYFSYDVKMKEKGDIPEGYSVSREKKERFSLILESASTNQTSMYLCASSFGTGGDKSGELFFGEGSRLTVL.

The CDR3 protein is CASSELRDTQYF. CDR3 sequence (DNA): TGTGCCAGCAGTGAACTCAGGGATACGCAGTATTTT. The chain is built from TRBV6-1 and TRBJ2-3; D not resolved. This CDR3 has 12 amino acids. With 2 bases removed from V and 6 bases from J, the gap between germline ends came to 6 bases. Germline values: CDR1 MNHNS, CDR2 SASEGT.

With regard to this clone: Other DNA sequences in this specimen translate into the identical CDR3. CDR3: CASSGGQENSPLHF. CDR3 nucleotide sequence: TGTGCCAGCAGCGGGGGACAGGAGAATTCACCCCTCCACTTT. The chain employs TRBV9 and TRBJ1-6, with 8 bases identical to TRBD1. The CDR3 runs to 14 residues. With 3 bases clipped from V and 7 bases from J, the junction kept 3 bases outside the gene matches. Germline V gene sequence: CDR1 SGDLS, CDR2 YYNGEE.

This chain links TRBV9 with TRBJ2-1, with 11 bases matching TRBD2. V trimming: 0 bases; J trimming: 4 bases; junction bases outside the gene matches: 3. There are 16 residues in the CDR3. CDR1 is SGDLS, CDR2 YYNGEE, per germline. CDR3 region: CASSVVGTSGYNEQFF. The CDR3 coding sequence is TGTGCCAGCAGCGTAGTCGGGACTAGCGGTTACAATGAGCAGTTCTTC.

The chain carries TRBV6-1 and TRBJ2-1, with D perhaps TRBD2 (6 bases). This CDR3 contains 16 residues. Germline V CDR1 and CDR2: MNHNS, SASEGT. V was pared by 2 bases and J by 4 bases, with 15 bases between. This CDR3 is CASSELNGLSYNEQFF. The CDR3 DNA reads as TGTGCCAGCAGTGAACTAAACGGACTAAGTTACAATGAGCAGTTCTTC.

The chain couples TRBV25-1 to TRBJ1-2; 8 bases line up with TRBD1. CDR3 size: 14 residues. Germline loops: CDR1 MGHDK, CDR2 SYGVNS. With 4 bases clipped from V and 5 bases from J, the junction kept 6 bases outside the gene matches. The CDR3 loop is CASSATGARYGYTF. CDR3 DNA sequence: TGTGCCAGCAGTGCGACAGGGGCTCGGTATGGCTACACCTTC.

The genes are TRBV28 and TRBJ1-3; 7 nucleotides match TRBD1. The CDR3 length is 15 residues. CDR1 is MDHEN and CDR2 is SYDVKM in the germline V gene. V gave up 5 bases and J gave up 0 bases; unmatched junction bases: 4. CDR3 sequence reads: CASSLGQLSGNTIYF. CDR3 in DNA: TGTGCCAGCAGTCTGGGACAGCTCTCTGGAAACACCATATATTTT.

This chain connects TRBV6-5 to TRBJ2-1; the D is unclear. Trimming took off 6 bases at V and 1 base at J, with 13 bases between the two ends. The CDR3 length is 15 residues. Germline CDR1 reads MNHEY; CDR2 reads SVGAGI. This CDR3 is CASSQLRLSYNEQFF. The CDR3 DNA reads as TGTGCCAGCAGCCAACTCCGTTTATCCTACAATGAGCAGTTCTTC.

The chain joins TRBV11-2 to TRBJ1-4, with 7 bases that match TRBD1. The CDR3 is 16 amino acids. J was trimmed by 9 bases and V by 5 bases; bases with no gene match: 15. Germline V gene data show CDR1 as SGHAT and CDR2 as FQNNGV. CDR3 bases: TGTGCCAGCAGCAGTAGGGACAGCGTAACCCCCAAAAAACTGTTTTTT. It translates to CASSSRDSVTPKKLFF.

The chain is built from TRBV7-2 and TRBJ1-3, with D unresolved. Germline values: CDR1 SGHTA, CDR2 FQGNSA. Trimming removed 5 bases at V and 2 bases at J, with 10 bases between. The CDR3 sequence is 14 residues long. Written as DNA, the CDR3 is TGTGCCAGCAGCCCTACGCGGACTGGAAACACCATATATTTT. This sequence encodes CASSPTRTGNTIYF.